The 15 T cell receptor beta chains presented below share a single source sample, sequenced in a study of shared clonotypes between healthy human individuals. Clones were read by immunoSEQ multiplex PCR, and TCRdb kept only the in-frame ones, dropping some. Here the sample spans 1,500,000 or so clones, more than 95% being singletons. The sequenced material came from naive CD4+ T cells sorted from blood. The subset here: CD45RA+ positively selected. The receptor set was obtained from a man younger than 40 in good health.

This chain connects TRBV15 to TRBJ2-3, with 9 bases lining up with TRBD2. The CDR3 runs 17 residues. Germline V gives CDR1 LNHNV, CDR2 YYDKDF (reference sequence). J gave up 6 bases and V 0 bases, and 10 bases lay outside the gene matches. CDR3 protein: CATSRDHLAGNSDTQYF. The CDR3 coding sequence is TGTGCCACCAGCAGAGATCACCTAGCGGGGAACTCCGATACGCAGTATTTT.

The chain couples TRBV5-1 to TRBJ1-1, with a possible D match to TRBD1 (5 bases). V was pared by 5 bases and J by 7 bases, with 15 bases between. Germline CDR1 is SGHRS and CDR2 is YFSETQ. The CDR3 is 13 amino acids. This CDR3 reads CASRIPTGGEAFF. The DNA for the CDR3 is TGCGCCAGCAGAATTCCCACCGGGGGTGAAGCTTTCTTT.

The chain joins TRBV9 to TRBJ2-3; D is possibly TRBD2 (5 bases). CDR3 size: 18 residues. Trimming removed 0 bases from V and 5 bases from J, with 22 bases in between. Per germline, CDR1 SGDLS and CDR2 YYNGEE. The CDR3 loop is CASSVGGEIADLEDTQYF. In nucleotides, the CDR3 is TGTGCCAGCAGCGTAGGTGGGGAGATCGCGGACCTAGAAGATACGCAGTATTTT.

The gene calls are TRBV2 and TRBJ2-4; TRBD1 might be the D (6 bases). Germline V gene data show CDR1 as SNHLY and CDR2 as FYNNEI. The length of the CDR3 is 16 residues. With 5 bases removed from V and 0 bases from J, the gap between germline ends came to 14 bases. The CDR3: CASSQTGSLAKNIQYF. CDR3 in DNA: TGTGCCAGCAGTCAAACAGGGTCCTTAGCCAAAAACATTCAGTACTTC.

The table lists this clone with a count of one. V is TRBV7-9 and J is TRBJ1-2; TRBD1 might be the D (6 bases). V was cut by 11 bases and J by 2 bases, with 21 bases left in between. Germline CDR1 is SEHNR and CDR2 is FQNEAQ (reference sequence). CDR3 length: 15 residues. CDR3 in DNA: TGTGCCGGACACAGCTTAGGGGACATAAACTATGGCTACACCTTC. This translates into CAGHSLGDINYGYTF.

V is TRBV6-5 and J is TRBJ1-3, with D unclear. This CDR3 is 14 amino acids long. V lost 2 bases and J 0 bases, leaving 5 bases between the germline ends. Germline CDR1 reads MNHEY; CDR2 reads SVGAGI. For the CDR3, the DNA is TGTGCCAGCAGTTACCAGTCCTCTGGAAACACCATATATTTT. Its translation is CASSYQSSGNTIYF.

The chain combines TRBV28 with TRBJ2-3, with 7 bases lining up with TRBD1. Trimming at V came to 5 bases and at J to 3 bases, leaving 8 bases not matched to a gene. CDR1 and CDR2 from the germline V gene are MDHEN and SYDVKM. CDR3 size: 15 residues. DNA of the CDR3: TGTGCCAGCAGTCTCGGGACAGAGACTACAGATACGCAGTATTTT. It codes for CASSLGTETTDTQYF.

This chain links TRBV5-6 with TRBJ2-1; the match to TRBD2 covers 12 bases. Per the germline V gene, CDR1 is SGHDT and CDR2 is YYEEEE. The CDR3 totals 18 residues. V trimming: 3 bases; J trimming: 4 bases; junction bases outside the gene matches: 11. The CDR3 here is CASSSNFAGTSGYNEQFF. CDR3 nucleotide sequence: TGTGCCAGCAGCTCCAACTTCGCCGGGACTAGCGGGTACAATGAGCAGTTCTTC.

The genes are TRBV5-5 and TRBJ1-5, with D maybe TRBD1 (5 bases). V lost 2 bases to trimming and J lost 0 bases, with 15 bases between them. The CDR3 is 17 amino acids. Germline V gene lookup returns CDR1 SGHKS and CDR2 YYEKEE (reference sequence). DNA for the CDR3: TGTGCCAGCAGCTTCTCCATACGGGACTTTAGCAATCAGCCCCAGCATTTT. As protein: CASSFSIRDFSNQPQHF.

The CDR3 bases are TGTGCCAGCAGTGCCGGCCAGGCGGCATACAATGAGCAGTTCTTC. As protein: CASSAGQAAYNEQFF. The genes are TRBV6-4 and TRBJ2-1; no clear D. CDR3 length equals 15 residues. Trimming cost V 4 bases and J 4 bases, with 14 bases left between them. The germline V gene has CDR1 MRHNA and CDR2 SNTAGT.

V usage is TRBV10-1 and J usage is TRBJ2-5; D tentatively reads TRBD1 or TRBD2 (7 bases each). CDR1 and CDR2 from the germline V gene are WNHNN and SYGVQD (reference sequence). This CDR3 spans 17 amino acids. V lost 4 bases, J lost 4 bases, and 22 bases lay in between. The CDR3 reads CASSGSGWQGGPETQYF. CDR3 coding DNA: TGCGCCAGCAGTGGAAGTGGATGGCAGGGGGGGCCAGAGACCCAGTACTTC.

The chain uses TRBV18 and TRBJ2-5; D is ambiguous. CDR3 length: 12 amino acids. V lost 4 bases and J 2 bases, leaving 5 bases between the germline ends. Germline V gives CDR1 KGHSH, CDR2 LQKENI. CDR3 residues: CASSLNQETQYF. CDR3 coding DNA: TGTGCCAGCTCACTTAATCAAGAGACCCAGTACTTC.

The chain couples TRBV6-5 to TRBJ1-4; D is perhaps TRBD1 (5 bases). Trimming took 6 bases from V and 8 from J, leaving 16 bases between them. This CDR3 contains 14 residues. Germline V gene data show CDR1 as MNHEY and CDR2 as SVGAGI. CDR3 protein: CASSAVSRGEKLFF. CDR3 nucleotide sequence: TGTGCCAGCAGCGCGGTTTCCCGGGGGGAAAAACTGTTTTTT.

The rearrangement links TRBV9 to TRBJ2-3; the match to TRBD2 covers 8 bases. Germline CDR1 SGDLS, CDR2 YYNGEE. The CDR3 sequence is 18 residues long. With 0 bases clipped from V and 3 bases from J, the junction kept 12 bases outside the gene matches. The chain's CDR3 is CASSVATPQRELTDTQYF. Here the CDR3 DNA reads TGTGCCAGCAGCGTAGCTACCCCCCAGCGGGAGTTGACAGATACGCAGTATTTT. Variable domain in full (rest from reference TRBV9 and TRBJ2-3): DSGVTQTPKHLITATGQRVTLRCSPRSGDLSVYWYQQSLDQGLQFLIQYYNGEERAKGNILERFSAQQFPDLHSELNLSSLELGDSALYFCASSVATPQRELTDTQYFGPGTRLTVL.

Here the CDR3 reads CASSLGYNEQFF. For the CDR3, the DNA is TGTGCCAGCAGCTTAGGGTACAATGAGCAGTTCTTC. The V and J genes are TRBV13 and TRBJ2-1, with D unresolved. The CDR3 length is 12 residues. Germline-derived CDR1 and CDR2 are PRHDT and FYEKMQ (reference sequence). With 0 bases removed from V and 4 bases from J, the gap between germline ends came to 1 base.